This T cell receptor (beta chain) was identified during a study of shared clonotypes between healthy human individuals. Terminally differentiated effector memory CD45RA+ cells were left out of the naive CD8 fraction, which was CD45RO-negative and positively selected for CCR7. Germline CDR1 SGHNT, CDR2 YYREEE (reference sequence). The ends were cut back, 1 base at V and 3 bases at J, with 8 bases in the middle. The CDR3 has 13 residues. The table came from immunoSEQ multiplex PCR; TCRdb's copy has only in-frame clones and leaves some out. Of 2 million to 2.5 million clones listed, about 95% were seen once; the top ten hold 0.85% to 1.2%.

The sequence was obtained from a young man in good health. The sequencing sample was made of naive CD8+ T cells sorted from blood. The J gene is TRBJ2-7, the V gene TRBV5-4, with a weak D call TRBD2 (5 bases). CDR3 in amino acids: CASSLHAGYEQYF. The CDR3 region has the DNA TGTGCCAGCAGCTTGCACGCGGGCTACGAGCAGTACTTC.